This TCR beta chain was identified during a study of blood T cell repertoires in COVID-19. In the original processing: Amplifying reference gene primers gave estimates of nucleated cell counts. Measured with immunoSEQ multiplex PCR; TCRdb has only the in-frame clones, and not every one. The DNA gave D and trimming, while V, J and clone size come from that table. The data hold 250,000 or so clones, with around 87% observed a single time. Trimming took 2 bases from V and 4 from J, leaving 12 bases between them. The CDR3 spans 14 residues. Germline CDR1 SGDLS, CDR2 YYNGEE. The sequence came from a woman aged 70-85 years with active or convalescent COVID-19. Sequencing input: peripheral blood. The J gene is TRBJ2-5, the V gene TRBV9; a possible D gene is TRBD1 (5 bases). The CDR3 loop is CASSVLREGETQYF. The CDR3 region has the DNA TGTGCCAGCAGCGTGCTCAGGGAAGGAGAGACCCAGTACTTC.